Shown below are 29 T cell receptor beta chains from a single sample sequenced in a study of graft-versus-host responses after intestinal transplantation. The table came from immunoSEQ multiplex PCR; TCRdb's copy has only in-frame clones and leaves some out. The table includes 21,000 or so clones, 55% to 65% detected once. The material was alloreactive CD4+ T cells from a mixed lymphocyte reaction culture, obtained before intestinal transplant. Subset defined: CFSE-low proliferating T cells sorted from roughly 6-day pre-transplant mixed lymphocyte reaction (GvH or HvG direction). The source of these receptors is a human patient who received an intestinal transplant.

The V and J genes are TRBV7-9 and TRBJ2-1; D is undetermined. The V and J ends lost 3 bases and 0 bases respectively, with 18 bases between them. Germline V CDR1 and CDR2: SEHNR, FQNEAQ (reference sequence). The CDR3 covers 18 residues. In DNA form, the CDR3 reads TGTGCCAGCAGCTTGACCGGGTCTCCCCTCAACTCCTACAATGAGCAGTTCTTC. Protein: CASSLTGSPLNSYNEQFF.

This clone has only a few counts. This chain connects TRBV7-8 to TRBJ2-3; 9 bases align to TRBD2. V shed 1 base, J shed 3 bases, and the junction held 8 bases outside the gene matches. Germline-derived CDR1 and CDR2 are SGHVS and FQNEAQ. This CDR3 comprises 17 residues. CDR3 sequence (DNA): TGTGCCAGCAGCTTAGGATTAACTAGCGGGTTGACAGATACGCAGTATTTT. Translation gives CASSLGLTSGLTDTQYF.

J is TRBJ2-6 and V is TRBV18; D possibly corresponds to TRBD2 (6 bases). The CDR3 has 17 amino acids. The germline CDR1 and CDR2 sequences are KGHSH and LQKENI. Between the trimmed V and J ends, which lost 1 base and 0 bases, there was a span of 10 bases. This CDR3 reads CASSPLGGDSGANVLTF. CDR3 nucleotide sequence: TGTGCCAGCTCACCACTCGGAGGGGACTCTGGGGCCAACGTCCTGACTTTC.

This sequence joins TRBV2 and TRBJ2-7; 10 bases agree with TRBD2. The germline V gene has CDR1 SNHLY and CDR2 FYNNEI. The V and J ends lost 3 bases and 0 bases, in that order; junction bases with no gene match: 5. The CDR3 has 16 amino acids. CDR3 amino acids: CASSDPASGGSYEQYF. The CDR3, as DNA: TGTGCCAGCAGTGATCCGGCTAGCGGGGGCTCCTACGAGCAGTACTTC.

The chain carries TRBV2 and TRBJ1-2; 7 bases are a match to TRBD1. J gave up 2 bases and V 5 bases, and 2 bases lay outside the gene matches. The CDR3 is 13 amino acids. Germline lookup yields CDR1 SNHLY and CDR2 FYNNEI. The CDR3 nucleotides read TGTGCCAGCAGTACAGGGGCAAACTATGGCTACACCTTC. As protein: CASSTGANYGYTF.

The V call is TRBV28, the J call TRBJ1-5; D is ambiguous. CDR1 and CDR2 from the germline V gene are MDHEN and SYDVKM. With 3 bases removed from V and 2 bases from J, the gap between germline ends came to 11 bases. CDR3 length: 15 amino acids. In DNA, the CDR3 is TGTGCCAGCAGTTTTCTACGAGGCGGCAATCAGCCCCAGCATTTT. Protein product: CASSFLRGGNQPQHF.

This clone was recorded a few times. CDR3 loop: CASSETGYSPLHF. In DNA form, the CDR3 reads TGTGCCAGTAGTGAGACAGGATACTCACCCCTCCACTTT. The V and J genes are TRBV19 and TRBJ1-6, with D perhaps matching TRBD1 (6 bases). CDR3 length: 13 amino acids. V lost 5 bases and J 10 bases, leaving 12 bases between the germline ends. Germline V gene lookup returns CDR1 LNHDA and CDR2 SQIVND (reference sequence).

The V call is TRBV11-2, the J call TRBJ2-1, with 9 bases aligning to TRBD1. Germline loops: CDR1 SGHAT, CDR2 FQNNGV. The length of the CDR3 is 15 residues. With 0 bases clipped from V and 4 bases from J, the junction kept 1 base outside the gene matches. This CDR3 reads CASSLDGQGYNEQFF. Here the CDR3 DNA reads TGTGCCAGCAGCTTAGACGGACAGGGGTACAATGAGCAGTTCTTC.

This clone has a handful of counts. The V and J genes are TRBV4-3 and TRBJ2-6; TRBD2 is a possible D gene (5 bases). Germline V CDR1 and CDR2: LGHNA, YSLEER. There are 16 residues in the CDR3. The V and J ends lost 0 bases and 2 bases respectively, with 8 bases between them. The CDR3 spells CASSQETGTGANVLTF. The CDR3 bases are TGCGCCAGCAGCCAAGAGACCGGGACTGGGGCCAACGTCCTGACTTTC.

The J gene is TRBJ1-1, the V gene TRBV30; 8 bases fit TRBD1. CDR1 and CDR2 (germline): GTSNPN, SVGIG (reference sequence). V shed 2 bases and J 10 bases; nucleotides not matched to a gene: 6. This CDR3 comprises 12 residues. The chain's CDR3 is CAWSRQGAVAFF. DNA of the CDR3: TGTGCCTGGAGTCGGCAGGGGGCTGTAGCTTTCTTT.

This clone was counted only a few times. The sample contains more than one DNA sequence encoding this CDR3. The CDR3 region is CAWSVGGGYTF. The CDR3, as DNA: TGTGCCTGGAGTGTTGGGGGCGGCTACACCTTC. This chain joins TRBV30 and TRBJ1-2, with D perhaps TRBD1 (6 bases). Trimming pared 0 bases from V and 8 bases from J, leaving 7 bases between. Germline V gene sequence: CDR1 GTSNPN, CDR2 SVGIG (reference sequence). The CDR3 has 11 amino acids.

In its sample, this clone was seen a few times. J is TRBJ2-3 and V is TRBV30; 8 bases line up with TRBD1. Germline CDR1 is GTSNPN and CDR2 is SVGIG (reference sequence). V trimming: 1 base; J trimming: 1 base; junction bases outside the gene matches: 19. This CDR3 is 20 amino acids long. CDR3 in DNA: TGTGCCTGGAGTGGATTTCTCCCCAGTCCCAGGGGGCAAGGCACAGATACGCAGTATTTT. Protein: CAWSGFLPSPRGQGTDTQYF.

The table lists this clone with a few counts. This sequence joins TRBV29-1 and TRBJ1-1; D is uncertain. This CDR3 comprises 16 residues. Germline V gene data show CDR1 as SQVTM and CDR2 as ANQGSEA. V lost 3 bases to trimming and J lost 1 base, with 18 bases between them. DNA of the CDR3: TGCAGCGTTGAGGTCTACCGACCCGCGGGGAACACTGAAGCTTTCTTT. It is translated as CSVEVYRPAGNTEAFF. The full variable domain, its missing parts supplied by reference TRBV29-1 and TRBJ1-1, is SAVISQKPSRDICQRGTSLTIQCQVDSQVTMMFWYRQQPGQSLTLIATANQGSEATYESGFVIDKFPISRPNLTFSTLTVSNMSPEDSSIYLCSVEVYRPAGNTEAFFGQGTRLTVV.

V is TRBV28 and J is TRBJ1-1; 7 nucleotides match TRBD1. Germline CDR1 reads MDHEN; CDR2 reads SYDVKM. With 7 bases clipped from V and 4 bases from J, the junction kept 3 bases outside the gene matches. The CDR3 is 12 amino acids. The CDR3 spells CASIQGFTEAFF. The CDR3 nucleotides are TGTGCCAGCATACAGGGGTTCACTGAAGCTTTCTTT. Filled out from reference TRBV28 and TRBJ1-1, the complete variable domain reads DVKVTQSSRYLVKRTGEKVFLECVQDMDHENMFWYRQDPGLGLRLIYFSYDVKMKEKGDIPEGYSVSREKKERFSLILESASTNQTSMYLCASIQGFTEAFFGQGTRLTVV.

Only one count was recorded for this clone. J is TRBJ1-1 and V is TRBV5-1; 10 nucleotides match TRBD1. Germline assignment: CDR1 SGHRS and CDR2 YFSETQ. This CDR3 is 16 amino acids long. V dropped 8 bases and J dropped 4; count of bases not matched to a gene: 14. CDR3 sequence: CASIPTGGQGGTEAFF. The CDR3 DNA reads TGCGCCAGTATACCGACAGGGGGCCAAGGTGGCACTGAAGCTTTCTTT.

About this clone itself: Other nucleotide sequences in the sample specify the same CDR3. J is TRBJ2-7 and V is TRBV10-2; TRBD1 aligns across 8 bases. The V segment lost 7 bases and the J segment 6 bases; nucleotides outside the gene matches: 11. Germline lookup yields CDR1 WSHSY and CDR2 SAAADI. The CDR3 length is 14 residues. The CDR3 DNA reads as TGCGCCAGCAACCAATGGACAGGGTTGGGCGAGCAGTACTTC. Amino acids: CASNQWTGLGEQYF.

V and J are TRBV20-1 and TRBJ1-1; D is unresolved. Trimming left V 3 bases short and J 1 base short, with 3 bases between. In germline, CDR1 is DFQATT, CDR2 SNEGSKA (reference sequence). CDR3 size: 11 residues. The CDR3 reads CSASKNTEAFF. CDR3 sequence (DNA): TGCAGTGCTAGCAAGAACACTGAAGCTTTCTTT.

The gene calls are TRBV7-2 and TRBJ2-7; 7 bases map to TRBD1. Looked up from germline, CDR1 is SGHTA and CDR2 is FQGNSA. The CDR3 consists of 16 residues. V was clipped by 5 bases and J by 1 base; unmatched bases: 11. The CDR3 here is CASSLVGTVDSYEQYF. As DNA, the CDR3 is TGTGCCAGCAGCCTAGTTGGGACAGTCGATTCCTACGAGCAGTACTTC. Full variable domain (rest looked up from reference TRBV7-2 and TRBJ2-7): GAGVSQSPSNKVTEKGKDVELRCDPISGHTALYWYRQSLGQGLEFLIYFQGNSAPDKSGLPSDRFSAERTGGSVSTLTIQRTQQEDSAVYLCASSLVGTVDSYEQYFGPGTRLTVT.

This sequence joins TRBV27 and TRBJ2-5; 9 positions match TRBD2. The CDR3 is 16 amino acids. The V gene end was trimmed by 6 bases and the J gene end by 3 bases; junction bases not matched to a gene: 11. Germline CDR1 and CDR2: MNHEY and SMNVEV (reference sequence). In DNA form, the CDR3 reads TGTGCCAGCAGGAAGTGGTCGGCGGGGGGGGAAGAGACCCAGTACTTC. It encodes CASRKWSAGGEETQYF.

This clone was counted a few times. The V call is TRBV6-6, the J call TRBJ1-4; a weak D match, TRBD1 (5 bases). CDR3 length: 15 amino acids. Germline loops: CDR1 MNHNY, CDR2 SVGAGI (reference sequence). Trimming took 2 bases from V and 3 from J, leaving 10 bases between them. CDR3 protein: CASSYVREPNEKLFF. The CDR3 nucleotides are TGTGCCAGCAGTTACGTCAGGGAACCTAATGAAAAACTGTTTTTT.

This clone has a single count. The chain joins TRBV27 to TRBJ2-4; tentative D call: TRBD2 (5 bases). This CDR3 has 16 amino acids. V lost 2 bases, J lost 0 bases, and 11 bases lay in between. Germline V gene data show CDR1 as MNHEY and CDR2 as SMNVEV (reference sequence). The CDR3 nucleotides read TGTGCCAGCAGTTTACGGGGTGGGCTAGCCAAAAACATTCAGTACTTC. Amino acid sequence: CASSLRGGLAKNIQYF.

This chain connects TRBV5-8 to TRBJ2-1; weak D call: TRBD2 (5 bases). The CDR3 sequence is 13 residues long. Per the germline V gene, CDR1 is SGHTS and CDR2 is YDEGEE. With 4 bases removed from V and 5 bases from J, the gap between germline ends came to 10 bases. The CDR3 sequence is CASSPRANNEQFF. The CDR3 region has the DNA TGTGCCAGCAGCCCGAGGGCAAACAATGAGCAGTTCTTC.

The rearrangement uses TRBV4-1 and TRBJ2-1; 9 positions match TRBD1. Germline V gene sequence: CDR1 MGHRA, CDR2 YSYEKL. V dropped 4 bases and J dropped 3; count of bases not matched to a gene: 10. The CDR3 has 17 amino acids. CDR3 region: CASSRPPGTGSYNEQFF. CDR3 bases: TGCGCCAGCAGCCGCCCTCCTGGGACAGGGAGCTACAATGAGCAGTTCTTC.

This chain links TRBV9 with TRBJ1-1, with 7 bases fitting TRBD1. CDR3 length equals 17 residues. Trimming at V came to 4 bases and at J to 2 bases, leaving 14 bases not matched to a gene. The germline V gene encodes CDR1 SGDLS and CDR2 YYNGEE. This CDR3 reads CASSSPPVTGSNTEAFF. The CDR3 DNA reads TGTGCCAGCAGCTCTCCCCCGGTGACAGGGTCTAACACTGAAGCTTTCTTT.

The chain's CDR3 is CASSLGVGGLGKLFF. As DNA, the CDR3 is TGTGCCAGCAGCTTAGGGGTCGGGGGGCTGGGAAAACTGTTTTTT. The chain joins TRBV7-6 to TRBJ1-4, with a possible D match to TRBD1 (6 bases). V lost 1 base and J 10 bases, leaving 16 bases between the germline ends. The CDR3 length is 15 residues. Germline V gene sequence: CDR1 SGHVS, CDR2 FNYEAQ.

The genes are TRBV11-2 and TRBJ2-5, with a weak D call TRBD2 (7 bases). This CDR3 region has 15 residues. Germline CDR1 is SGHAT and CDR2 is FQNNGV. The V and J ends lost 1 base and 8 bases respectively, with 17 bases between them. CDR3 coding DNA: TGTGCCAGCAGCTTAGGGGGGGGCCTCCCGAGAACCCAGTACTTC. This translates into CASSLGGGLPRTQYF.

The V gene is TRBV19, the J gene TRBJ2-7; 8 positions agree with TRBD1. Germline V gene lookup returns CDR1 LNHDA and CDR2 SQIVND (reference sequence). J was trimmed by 1 base and V by 2 bases; bases with no gene match: 1. This CDR3 is 14 amino acids long. The CDR3 sequence is CASSIRTGSYEQYF. The DNA of the CDR3 is TGTGCCAGTAGTATAAGGACAGGGTCCTACGAGCAGTACTTC.

This clone was seen only a few times. J is TRBJ1-5 and V is TRBV11-2; D not certain. Trimming shortened V by 3 bases and J by 0 bases, and 6 bases separated the two germline ends. The CDR3 consists of 14 residues. Germline V lookup: CDR1 SGHAT, CDR2 FQNNGV. CDR3 nucleotides: TGTGCCAGCAGCTTCAGGTATAGCAATCAGCCCCAGCATTTT. As protein: CASSFRYSNQPQHF. Together with reference TRBV11-2 and TRBJ1-5, the CDR3 gives the full variable domain: EAGVAQSPRYKIIEKRQSVAFWCNPISGHATLYWYQQILGQGPKLLIQFQNNGVVDDSQLPKDRFSAERLKGVDSTLKIQPAKLEDSAVYLCASSFRYSNQPQHFGDGTRLSIL.

This clone has only a few counts. The V and J genes are TRBV6-1 and TRBJ1-1, with TRBD1 identical over 9 bases. The CDR3 runs 17 residues. Per the germline V gene, CDR1 is MNHNS and CDR2 is SASEGT. Germline trimming cut 4 bases from V and 3 bases from J; bases unmatched to any gene: 12. CDR3 amino acids: CASSGIRTGVKDTEAFF. In nucleotides, the CDR3 is TGTGCCAGCAGTGGCATTCGGACAGGGGTGAAGGACACTGAAGCTTTCTTT.